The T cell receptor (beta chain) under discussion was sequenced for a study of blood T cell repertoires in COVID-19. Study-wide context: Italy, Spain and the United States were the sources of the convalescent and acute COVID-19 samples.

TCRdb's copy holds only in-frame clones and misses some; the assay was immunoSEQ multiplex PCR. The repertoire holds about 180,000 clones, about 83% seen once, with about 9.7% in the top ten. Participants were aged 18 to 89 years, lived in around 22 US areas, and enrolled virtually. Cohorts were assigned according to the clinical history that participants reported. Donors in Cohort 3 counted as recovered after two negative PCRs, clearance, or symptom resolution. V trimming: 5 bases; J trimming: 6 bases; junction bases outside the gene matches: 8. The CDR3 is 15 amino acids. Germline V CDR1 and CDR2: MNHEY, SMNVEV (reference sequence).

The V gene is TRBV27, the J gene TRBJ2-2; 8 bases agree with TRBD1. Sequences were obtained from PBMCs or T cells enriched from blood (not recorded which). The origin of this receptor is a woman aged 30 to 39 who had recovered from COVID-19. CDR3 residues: CASSPDRVWSGELFF. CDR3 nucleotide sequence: TGTGCCAGCAGTCCGGACAGGGTTTGGTCCGGGGAGCTGTTTTTT.